The present T cell receptor (beta chain) was sequenced within a study of shared clonotypes between healthy human individuals. Study results and limitations: Generation probability values for non-shared clonotypes were lower than those for clonotypes shared by all four donors.

The table came from immunoSEQ multiplex PCR; TCRdb's copy has only in-frame clones and leaves some out. This table has over a million clones, roughly 74% appearing once. Details on this clone: The antigen is unknown.

The germline V gene has CDR1 MDHEN and CDR2 SYDVKM. The V end was cut by 6 bases, the J end by 5 bases, with 25 bases between. This CDR3 contains 17 residues. The receptor comes from a man aged 18-30 years in good health. Some clones in this sample may be carry-over from other donors' samples. The chain joins TRBV28 to TRBJ1-1; maybe TRBD1 (5 bases). The source material was memory CD4+ T cells from PBMCs. The subset: CD45RA-negative fraction. CDR3 DNA sequence: TGTGCCAGCAGCCCGGGGACGCTAGCCACACTCTTTACTGAAGCTTTCTTT. Amino acids: CASSPGTLATLFTEAFF.